What follows are 19 T cell receptor beta chains derived from one specimen sequenced in a study of blood T cell repertoires in COVID-19. Assay: immunoSEQ multiplex PCR; the TCRdb copy retains only in-frame clones and omits some. The sample lists approximately 250,000 clones; 75% to 85% were seen once. Material: PBMCs or T cells enriched from blood (not recorded which). The receptors derive from a woman aged 50 to 60 with acute COVID-19.

The chain combines TRBV7-2 with TRBJ1-2; D might be TRBD1 (6 bases). The CDR3 totals 14 residues. Trimming left V 7 bases short and J 6 bases short, with 18 bases between. Germline CDR1 is SGHTA and CDR2 is FQGNSA. The DNA for the CDR3 is TGTGCCAGCACCTATTACAGGGTGGATAATGGCTACACCTTC. It yields the protein CASTYYRVDNGYTF.

The V call is TRBV30, the J call TRBJ1-2, with 7 bases fitting TRBD1. Germline V lookup: CDR1 GTSNPN, CDR2 SVGIG (reference sequence). The trim removed 3 bases at V and 4 bases at J, leaving 8 bases unmatched. The CDR3 totals 14 residues. The CDR3 here is CAWRVGGSGYGYTF. DNA of the CDR3: TGTGCCTGGAGGGTAGGGGGCTCGGGCTATGGCTACACCTTC.

This chain connects TRBV5-1 to TRBJ1-1; D remains unclear. The length of the CDR3 is 14 residues. Trimming took 0 bases from V and 3 from J, leaving 9 bases between them. CDR1 and CDR2 (germline): SGHRS, YFSETQ. The CDR3 sequence is CASSLEGRHTEAFF. The CDR3 DNA reads as TGCGCCAGCAGCTTGGAAGGGAGGCACACTGAAGCTTTCTTT.

This clone showed up just once. The V call is TRBV7-8, the J call TRBJ2-3; 11 nucleotides agree with TRBD2. Per the germline V gene, CDR1 is SGHVS and CDR2 is FQNEAQ. The junction had 4 bases not matched to a gene; V was cut back by 2 bases and J by 6 bases. This CDR3 is built from 15 residues. CDR3 nucleotide sequence: TGTGCCAGCAGCTTACCTAGCGGGGGGCGGGATACGCAGTATTTT. Residues: CASSLPSGGRDTQYF.

J is TRBJ2-7 and V is TRBV21-1; TRBD1, the table's D call, was not compared with the DNA. TRBV21-1 has pseudogene status. The CDR3 loop spans 14 amino acids. This CDR3 is CASSTDRGRYEQYF. In DNA, the CDR3 is TGTGCCAGCAGCACTGACAGGGGCCGGTACGAGCAGTACTTC.

The genes are TRBV15 and TRBJ2-3, with D possibly matching TRBD2 (6 bases). Per germline, CDR1 LNHNV and CDR2 YYDKDF (reference sequence). The CDR3 has 16 amino acids. The ends were cut back, 1 base at V and 0 bases at J, with 11 bases in the middle. CDR3 DNA: TGTGCCACCAGCAGAGTTTGGCGGGGAAGCACAGATACGCAGTATTTT. It translates to CATSRVWRGSTDTQYF. Filled out from reference TRBV15 and TRBJ2-3, the complete variable domain reads DAMVIQNPRYQVTQFGKPVTLSCSQTLNHNVMYWYQQKSSQAPKLLFHYYDKDFNNEADTPDNFQSRRPNTSFCFLDIRSPGLGDTAMYLCATSRVWRGSTDTQYFGPGTRLTVL.

The rearrangement links TRBV20-1 to TRBJ2-5, with 8 positions matching TRBD2. Germline V gene sequence: CDR1 DFQATT, CDR2 SNEGSKA (reference sequence). The CDR3 contains 13 residues. Trimming cost V 3 bases and J 5 bases; bases outside gene matches: 5. CDR3 sequence: CSASAGGDETQYF. As DNA, the CDR3 is TGCAGTGCTAGTGCCGGGGGGGATGAGACCCAGTACTTC.

CDR3: CASSHAPPAGGTYGYTF. The CDR3 DNA reads TGCGCCAGCAGCCACGCCCCCCCGGCAGGGGGCACCTATGGCTACACCTTC. The gene calls are TRBV4-3 and TRBJ1-2, with TRBD1 matching over 8 bases. Germline trimming cut 3 bases from V and 4 bases from J; bases unmatched to any gene: 13. Germline V CDR1 and CDR2: LGHNA, YSLEER. The CDR3 spans 17 residues.

The V call is TRBV19, the J call TRBJ1-2; TRBD1 aligns across 7 bases. The CDR3 has 13 residues. The ends lost 8 bases at V and 1 base at J; junction bases unmatched: 4. CDR1 and CDR2 from the germline V gene are LNHDA and SQIVND (reference sequence). CDR3 loop: CASHRGSNYGYTF. DNA for the CDR3: TGTGCCAGTCACAGGGGAAGTAACTATGGCTACACCTTC.

This chain connects TRBV3-1 (or the pseudogene TRBV3-2) to TRBJ2-5; D possibly corresponds to TRBD2 (5 bases). Germline V gives CDR1 LGHDT, CDR2 YNNKEL (reference sequence). The V end lost 1 base, the J end lost 4 bases, and 13 bases lay between the germline ends. CDR3 length: 15 amino acids. CDR3 protein: CASSQVNGVGETQYF. The CDR3 DNA sequence: TGTGCCAGCAGCCAAGTAAACGGGGTGGGAGAGACCCAGTACTTC.

The chain couples TRBV7-8 to TRBJ2-1; 15 bases line up with TRBD2. V dropped 5 bases and J dropped 9; count of bases not matched to a gene: 5. CDR3 length equals 15 residues. Germline V gene data show CDR1 as SGHVS and CDR2 as FQNEAQ. The CDR3 bases are TGTGCCAGCAGCACTGGGACTAGCGGGGGGTTTGAGCAGTTCTTC. This codes for CASSTGTSGGFEQFF.

The chain uses TRBV6-4 and TRBJ1-2, with 9 nucleotides matching TRBD1. CDR3 length: 13 residues. The germline CDR1 and CDR2 sequences are MRHNA and SNTAGT. The V segment lost 4 bases and the J segment 7 bases; nucleotides outside the gene matches: 4. CDR3 residues: CASSGDRATGYTF. CDR3 nucleotide sequence: TGTGCCAGCAGTGGGGACAGGGCGACTGGCTACACCTTC.

In nucleotides, the CDR3 is TGTGCCAGCAGCTTAGGTGCCCGGGGCTACACCTTC. Translation: CASSLGARGYTF. V and J are TRBV11-2 and TRBJ1-2; D ambiguous. V gave up 1 base and J gave up 8 bases, with 8 bases separating them. The CDR3 length is 12 residues. Germline CDR1 is SGHAT and CDR2 is FQNNGV.

This clone occurred once. The chain is built from TRBV10-2 and TRBJ2-1, with 8 bases aligning to TRBD2. The ends lost 6 bases at V and 0 bases at J; junction bases unmatched: 4. CDR1 is WSHSY and CDR2 is SAAADI in the germline V gene. This CDR3 spans 15 amino acids. In DNA, the CDR3 is TGCGCCAGCAGGGTAGCGGGGACCTCCTACAATGAGCAGTTCTTC. Amino acids: CASRVAGTSYNEQFF.

V usage is TRBV19 and J usage is TRBJ1-2; 7 nucleotides line up with TRBD1. V trimming: 5 bases; J trimming: 3 bases; junction bases outside the gene matches: 9. Germline V gives CDR1 LNHDA, CDR2 SQIVND (reference sequence). CDR3 size: 15 residues. DNA of the CDR3: TGTGCCAGTAGTCCGGAGACAGGGCGTCACTATGGCTACACCTTC. This sequence encodes CASSPETGRHYGYTF. Supplemented by reference TRBV19 and TRBJ1-2, the full variable domain reads DGGITQSPKYLFRKEGQNVTLSCEQNLNHDAMYWYRQDPGQGLRLIYYSQIVNDFQKGDIAEGYSVSREKKESFPLTVTSAQKNPTAFYLCASSPETGRHYGYTFGSGTRLTVV.

The chain combines TRBV30 with TRBJ2-7; TRBD1 might be the D (6 bases). CDR1 is GTSNPN, CDR2 SVGIG, per germline (reference sequence). The CDR3 loop spans 14 amino acids. Trimming pared 1 base from V and 0 bases from J, leaving 10 bases between. DNA for the CDR3: TGTGCCTGGAGTGGGGGGCCGACCTCCTACGAGCAGTACTTC. Its protein product is CAWSGGPTSYEQYF.

This clone has a handful of counts. The genes are TRBV5-1 and TRBJ1-1; 7 bases align to TRBD1. This CDR3 has 16 residues. The J segment lost 2 bases and the V segment lost 3 bases, leaving 10 bases of the junction unmatched. CDR1 and CDR2 from the germline V gene are SGHRS and YFSETQ. Written as DNA, the CDR3 is TGCGCCAGCAGCTGGGAAAGGACAGGACCCAACACTGAAGCTTTCTTT. Amino acid sequence: CASSWERTGPNTEAFF.

The rearrangement joins TRBV6-5 to TRBJ1-1, with 10 bases that match TRBD1. Germline CDR1 and CDR2: MNHEY and SVGAGI. Losses at the gene ends were 6 bases for V and 3 bases for J; bases not matched to a gene: 7. The CDR3 covers 15 residues. In DNA form, the CDR3 reads TGTGCCAGCAGCCTTACGGGACAGGGGTACACTGAAGCTTTCTTT. It codes for CASSLTGQGYTEAFF.

The chain couples TRBV3-1 (or the pseudogene TRBV3-2) to TRBJ1-2, with D tentatively TRBD1 (6 bases). Germline V CDR1 and CDR2: LGHDT, YNNKEL (reference sequence). This CDR3 region has 15 residues. Trimming left V 4 bases short and J 4 bases short, with 16 bases between. CDR3 nucleotides: TGTGCCAGCAGCCGGACCTCCGGGACAACCTATGGCTACACCTTC. Translating it yields CASSRTSGTTYGYTF.